This T cell receptor beta chain was retrieved from a study of T cells in Graves' hyperthyroidism and ophthalmopathy. Overall study context: Peripheral blood was obtained at initial diagnosis, preceding any treatment.

RNA transcripts yielded amplified TCR beta CDR3 regions. A set of HTBI primers served as the primers for a first-round RT-PCR of the TCR CDR3. TCRdb analysed the multiplex PCR reads with MiXCR anew, one entry per CDR3 protein. The sample has about 300,000 distinct CDR3 sequences, about 15% seen once; the top ten hold 33%. The V end was cut by 5 bases, the J end by 6 bases, with 9 bases between. Per the germline V gene, CDR1 is SQVTM and CDR2 is ANQGSEA. This CDR3 comprises 11 residues. Patients aged 18 to 65 had newly diagnosed hyperthyroidism of under 2 months' duration. Each 10 ml fresh peripheral blood draw supplied the PBMCs. In regard to this clonotype: Antigen: not known.

Study results and limitations: Researchers found most expanded thyroid clonotypes above 0.001 in blood as well.

The sequence was collected from a man aged 30 to 45 with Graves' hyperthyroidism. The rearrangement uses TRBV29-1 and TRBJ2-3, with D hard to call. The sample taken for sequencing was blood. This chain's CDR3 is CSVRIGDTQYF. CDR3 DNA sequence: TGCAGCGTTCGGATAGGGGATACGCAGTATTTT.